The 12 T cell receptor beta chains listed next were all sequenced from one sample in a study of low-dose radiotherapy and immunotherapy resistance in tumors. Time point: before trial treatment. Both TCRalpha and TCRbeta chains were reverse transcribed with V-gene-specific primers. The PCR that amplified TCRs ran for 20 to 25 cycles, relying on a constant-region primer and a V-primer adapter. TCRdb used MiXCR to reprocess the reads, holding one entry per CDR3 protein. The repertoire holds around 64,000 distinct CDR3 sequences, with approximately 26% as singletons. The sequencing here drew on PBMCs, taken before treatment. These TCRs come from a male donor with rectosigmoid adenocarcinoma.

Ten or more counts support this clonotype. The CDR3 here is CASTDLQDRYEQYF. The DNA of the CDR3 is TGTGCCAGCACCGACCTGCAGGACCGCTACGAGCAGTACTTC. J is TRBJ2-7 and V is TRBV2; D uncertain. There are 14 residues in the CDR3. Trimming shortened V by 7 bases and J by 3 bases, and 16 bases separated the two germline ends. The germline gives CDR1 SNHLY, CDR2 FYNNEI.

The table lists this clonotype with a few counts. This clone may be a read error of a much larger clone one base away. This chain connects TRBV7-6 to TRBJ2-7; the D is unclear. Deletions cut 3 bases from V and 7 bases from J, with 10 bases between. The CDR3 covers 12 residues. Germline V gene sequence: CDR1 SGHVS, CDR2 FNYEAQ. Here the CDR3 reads CASSFLGNEQYF. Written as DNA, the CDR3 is TGTGCCAGCAGCTTTCTTGGCAATGAGCAGTACTTC. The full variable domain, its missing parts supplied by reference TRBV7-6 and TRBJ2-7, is GAGVSQSPRYKVTKRGQDVALRCDPISGHVSLYWYRQALGQGPEFLTYFNYEAQQDKSGLPNDRFSAERPEGSISTLTIQRTEQRDSAMYRCASSFLGNEQYFGPGTRLTVT.

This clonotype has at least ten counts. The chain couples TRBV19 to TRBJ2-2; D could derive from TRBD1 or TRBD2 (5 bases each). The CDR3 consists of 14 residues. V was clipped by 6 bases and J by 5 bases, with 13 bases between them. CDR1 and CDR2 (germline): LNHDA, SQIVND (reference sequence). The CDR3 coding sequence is TGTGCCAGTAGACGTCAGGGAGATACCGGGGAGCTGTTTTTT. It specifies CASRRQGDTGELFF. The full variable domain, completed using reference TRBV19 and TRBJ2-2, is DGGITQSPKYLFRKEGQNVTLSCEQNLNHDAMYWYRQDPGQGLRLIYYSQIVNDFQKGDIAEGYSVSREKKESFPLTVTSAQKNPTAFYLCASRRQGDTGELFFGEGSRLTVL.

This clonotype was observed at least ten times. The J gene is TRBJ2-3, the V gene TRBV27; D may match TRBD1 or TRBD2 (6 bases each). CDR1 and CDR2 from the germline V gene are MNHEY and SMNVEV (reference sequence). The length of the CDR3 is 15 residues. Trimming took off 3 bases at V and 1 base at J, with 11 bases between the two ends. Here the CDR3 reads CASSFGGSRTDTQYF. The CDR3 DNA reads TGTGCCAGCAGTTTCGGGGGCTCCCGCACAGATACGCAGTATTTT.

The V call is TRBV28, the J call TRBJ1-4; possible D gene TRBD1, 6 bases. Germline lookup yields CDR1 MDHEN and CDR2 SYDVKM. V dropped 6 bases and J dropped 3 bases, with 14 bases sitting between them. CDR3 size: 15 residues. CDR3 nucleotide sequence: TGTGCCAGCAGACGACCTTCAGGGGCTAATGAAAAACTGTTTTTT. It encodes CASRRPSGANEKLFF.

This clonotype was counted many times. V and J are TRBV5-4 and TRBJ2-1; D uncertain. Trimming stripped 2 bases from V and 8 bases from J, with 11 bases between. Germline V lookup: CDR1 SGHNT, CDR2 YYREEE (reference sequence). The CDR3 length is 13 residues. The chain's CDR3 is CASSFDFIHEQFF. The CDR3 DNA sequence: TGTGCCAGCAGCTTTGATTTTATACATGAGCAGTTCTTC.

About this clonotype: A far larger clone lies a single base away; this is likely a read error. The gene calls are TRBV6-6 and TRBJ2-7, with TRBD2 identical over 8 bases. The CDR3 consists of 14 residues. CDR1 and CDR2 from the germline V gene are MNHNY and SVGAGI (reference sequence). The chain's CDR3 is CASREIGTSYEQHF. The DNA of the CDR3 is TGTGCCAGCAGGGAAATCGGGACTAGTTACGAGCAGCACTTC.

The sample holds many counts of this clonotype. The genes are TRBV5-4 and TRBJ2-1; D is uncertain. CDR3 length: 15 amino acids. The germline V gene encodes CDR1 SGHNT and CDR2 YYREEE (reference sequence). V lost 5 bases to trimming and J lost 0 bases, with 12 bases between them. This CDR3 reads CASSKTADSYNEQFF. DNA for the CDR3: TGTGCCAGCAGTAAAACAGCAGACTCCTACAATGAGCAGTTCTTC.

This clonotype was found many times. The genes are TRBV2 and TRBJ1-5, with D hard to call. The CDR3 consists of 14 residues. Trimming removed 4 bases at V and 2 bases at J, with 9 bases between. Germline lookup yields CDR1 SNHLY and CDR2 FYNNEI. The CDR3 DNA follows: TGTGCCAGCAGTGGGGGTCAGGGCAATCAGCCCCAGCATTTT. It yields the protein CASSGGQGNQPQHF. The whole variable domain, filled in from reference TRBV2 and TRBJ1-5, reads EPEVTQTPSHQVTQMGQEVILRCVPISNHLYFYWYRQILGQKVEFLVSFYNNEISEKSEIFDDQFSVERPDGSNFTLKIRSTKLEDSAMYFCASSGGQGNQPQHFGDGTRLSIL.

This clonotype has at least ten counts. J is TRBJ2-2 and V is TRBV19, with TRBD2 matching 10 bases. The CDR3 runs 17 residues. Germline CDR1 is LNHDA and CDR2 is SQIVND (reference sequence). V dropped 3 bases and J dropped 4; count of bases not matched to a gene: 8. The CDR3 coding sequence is TGTGCCAGTAGTATCGATAGCGGGAGGCCGGCCACCGGGGAGCTGTTTTTT. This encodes CASSIDSGRPATGELFF. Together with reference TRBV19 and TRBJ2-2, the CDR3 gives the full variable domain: DGGITQSPKYLFRKEGQNVTLSCEQNLNHDAMYWYRQDPGQGLRLIYYSQIVNDFQKGDIAEGYSVSREKKESFPLTVTSAQKNPTAFYLCASSIDSGRPATGELFFGEGSRLTVL.

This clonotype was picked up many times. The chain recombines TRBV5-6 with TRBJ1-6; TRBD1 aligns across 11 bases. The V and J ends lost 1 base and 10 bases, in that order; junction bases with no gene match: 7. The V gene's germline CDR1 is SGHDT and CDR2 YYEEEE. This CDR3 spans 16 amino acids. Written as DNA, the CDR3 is TGTGCCAGCAGCTTGCTCGGACAGGGGGCAGGCTCACCCCTCCACTTT. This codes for CASSLLGQGAGSPLHF.

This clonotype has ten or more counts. This chain's CDR3 is CASSGPSGGTGELFF. In DNA, the CDR3 is TGTGCCAGCAGTGGTCCTAGCGGGGGCACCGGGGAGCTGTTTTTT. The chain uses TRBV2 and TRBJ2-2; 10 bases are a match to TRBD2. Germline CDR1 is SNHLY and CDR2 is FYNNEI. V trimming: 4 bases; J trimming: 4 bases; junction bases outside the gene matches: 3. This CDR3 region has 15 residues.